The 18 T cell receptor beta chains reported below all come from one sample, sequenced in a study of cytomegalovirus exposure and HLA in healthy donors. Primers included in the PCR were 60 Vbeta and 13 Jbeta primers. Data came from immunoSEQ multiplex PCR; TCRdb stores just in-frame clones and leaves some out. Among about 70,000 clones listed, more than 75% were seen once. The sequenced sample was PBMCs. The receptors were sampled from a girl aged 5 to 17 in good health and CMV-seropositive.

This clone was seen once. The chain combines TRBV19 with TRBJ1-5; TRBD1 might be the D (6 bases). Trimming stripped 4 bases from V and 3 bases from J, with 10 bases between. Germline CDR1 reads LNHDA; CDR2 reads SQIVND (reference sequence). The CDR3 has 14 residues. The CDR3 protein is CASSTRTANQPQHF. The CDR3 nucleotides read TGTGCCAGTAGTACAAGGACAGCCAATCAGCCCCAGCATTTT.

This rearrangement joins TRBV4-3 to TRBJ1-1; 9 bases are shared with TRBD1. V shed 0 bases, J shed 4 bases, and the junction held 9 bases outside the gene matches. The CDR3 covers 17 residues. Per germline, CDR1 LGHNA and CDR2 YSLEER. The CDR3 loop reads CASSQDWWTGVSTEAFF. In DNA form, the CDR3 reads TGCGCCAGCAGCCAAGATTGGTGGACAGGGGTGAGCACTGAAGCTTTCTTT.

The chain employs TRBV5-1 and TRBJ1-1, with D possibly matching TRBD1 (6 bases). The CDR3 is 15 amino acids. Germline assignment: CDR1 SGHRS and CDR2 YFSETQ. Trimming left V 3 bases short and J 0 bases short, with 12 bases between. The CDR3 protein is CASSYWAGVNTEAFF. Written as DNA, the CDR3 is TGCGCCAGCAGCTACTGGGCAGGGGTGAACACTGAAGCTTTCTTT.

The CDR3 region has the DNA TGCAGCGTTGCCGGGGTTTCGAACACCGGGGAGCTGTTTTTT. It specifies CSVAGVSNTGELFF. The V gene is TRBV29-1, the J gene TRBJ2-2; tentatively, D is TRBD2 (5 bases). CDR1 and CDR2 (germline): SQVTM, ANQGSEA. V was shortened by 4 bases and J by 0 bases, with 9 bases between the two germline ends. The CDR3 covers 14 residues.

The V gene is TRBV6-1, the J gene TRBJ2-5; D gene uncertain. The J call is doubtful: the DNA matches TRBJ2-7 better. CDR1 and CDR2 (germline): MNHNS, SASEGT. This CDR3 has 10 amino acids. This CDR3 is CASRLYEQYF. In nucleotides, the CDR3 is TGTGCCAGCCGCCTCTACGAGCAGTACTTC.

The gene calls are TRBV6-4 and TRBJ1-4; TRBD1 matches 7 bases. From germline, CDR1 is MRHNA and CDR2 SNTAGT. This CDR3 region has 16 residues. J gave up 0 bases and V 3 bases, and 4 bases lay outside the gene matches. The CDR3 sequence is CASSETGPTTNEKLFF. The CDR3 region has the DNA TGTGCCAGCAGTGAGACAGGGCCAACAACTAATGAAAAACTGTTTTTT.

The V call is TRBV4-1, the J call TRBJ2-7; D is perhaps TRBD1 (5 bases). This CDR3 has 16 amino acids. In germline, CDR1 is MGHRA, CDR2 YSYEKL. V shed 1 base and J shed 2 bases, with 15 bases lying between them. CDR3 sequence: CASSQGVAGKTYEQYF. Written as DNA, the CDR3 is TGCGCCAGCAGCCAAGGTGTGGCAGGGAAGACCTACGAGCAGTACTTC.

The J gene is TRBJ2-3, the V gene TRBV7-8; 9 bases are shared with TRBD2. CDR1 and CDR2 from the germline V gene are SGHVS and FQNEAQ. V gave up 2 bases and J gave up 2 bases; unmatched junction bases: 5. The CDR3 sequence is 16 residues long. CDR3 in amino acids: CASSLIAGDPTDTQYF. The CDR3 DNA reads TGTGCCAGCAGCTTAATAGCGGGGGACCCCACAGATACGCAGTATTTT.

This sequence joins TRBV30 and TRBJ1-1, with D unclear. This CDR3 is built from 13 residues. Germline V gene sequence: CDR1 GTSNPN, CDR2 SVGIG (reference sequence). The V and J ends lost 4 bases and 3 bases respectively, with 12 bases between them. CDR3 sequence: CAWKEGMYTEAFF. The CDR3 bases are TGTGCCTGGAAAGAGGGTATGTACACTGAAGCTTTCTTT.

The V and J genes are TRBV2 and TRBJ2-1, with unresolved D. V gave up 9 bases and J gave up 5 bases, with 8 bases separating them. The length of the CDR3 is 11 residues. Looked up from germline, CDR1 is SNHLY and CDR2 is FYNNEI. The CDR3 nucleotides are TGTGCCAGAGAGGATGACAATGAGCAGTTCTTC. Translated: CAREDDNEQFF. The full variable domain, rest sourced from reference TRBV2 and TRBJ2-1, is EPEVTQTPSHQVTQMGQEVILRCVPISNHLYFYWYRQILGQKVEFLVSFYNNEISEKSEIFDDQFSVERPDGSNFTLKIRSTKLEDSAMYFCAREDDNEQFFGPGTRLTVL.

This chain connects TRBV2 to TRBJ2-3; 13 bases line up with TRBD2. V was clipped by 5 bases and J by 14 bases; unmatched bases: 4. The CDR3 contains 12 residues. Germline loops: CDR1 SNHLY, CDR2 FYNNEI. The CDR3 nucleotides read TGTGCCAGCAGTCCGGGACTAGCGGGAATGTATTTT. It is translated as CASSPGLAGMYF.

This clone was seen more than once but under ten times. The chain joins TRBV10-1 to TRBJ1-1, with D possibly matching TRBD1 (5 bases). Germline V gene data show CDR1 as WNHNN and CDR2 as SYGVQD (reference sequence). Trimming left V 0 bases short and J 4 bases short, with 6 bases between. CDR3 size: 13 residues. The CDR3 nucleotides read TGCGCCAGCAGTGAGTCAGACAGCACTGAAGCTTTCTTT. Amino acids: CASSESDSTEAFF.

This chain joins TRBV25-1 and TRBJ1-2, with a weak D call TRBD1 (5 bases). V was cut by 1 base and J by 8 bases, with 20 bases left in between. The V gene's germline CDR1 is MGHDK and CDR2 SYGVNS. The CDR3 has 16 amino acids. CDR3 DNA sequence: TGTGCCAGCAGTGAATGGGGGAGGACGGGGACTATCGGCTACACCTTC. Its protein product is CASSEWGRTGTIGYTF.

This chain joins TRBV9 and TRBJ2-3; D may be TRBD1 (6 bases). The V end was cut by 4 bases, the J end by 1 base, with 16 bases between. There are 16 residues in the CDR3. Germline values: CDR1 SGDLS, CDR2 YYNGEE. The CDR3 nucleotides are TGTGCCAGCAGCTTCAGGGGAAGCCGTCGCACAGATACGCAGTATTTT. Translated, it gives CASSFRGSRRTDTQYF.

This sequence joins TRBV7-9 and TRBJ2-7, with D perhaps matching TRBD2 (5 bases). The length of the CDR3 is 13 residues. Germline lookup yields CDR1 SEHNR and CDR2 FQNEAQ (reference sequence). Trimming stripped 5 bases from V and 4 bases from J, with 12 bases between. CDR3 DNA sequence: TGTGCCAGCAGCACGGGAACGGGGTACGAGCAGTACTTC. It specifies CASSTGTGYEQYF. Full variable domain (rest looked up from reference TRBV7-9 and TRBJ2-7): DTGVSQNPRHKITKRGQNVTFRCDPISEHNRLYWYRQTLGQGPEFLTYFQNEAQLEKSRLLSDRFSAERPKGSFSTLEIQRTEQGDSAMYLCASSTGTGYEQYFGPGTRLTVT.

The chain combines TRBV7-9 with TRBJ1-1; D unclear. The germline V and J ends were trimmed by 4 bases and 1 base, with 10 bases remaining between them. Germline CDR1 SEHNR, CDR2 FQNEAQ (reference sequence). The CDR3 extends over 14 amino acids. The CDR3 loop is CASSSPYRNTEAFF. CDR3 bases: TGTGCCAGCAGCTCTCCTTATAGGAACACTGAAGCTTTCTTT.

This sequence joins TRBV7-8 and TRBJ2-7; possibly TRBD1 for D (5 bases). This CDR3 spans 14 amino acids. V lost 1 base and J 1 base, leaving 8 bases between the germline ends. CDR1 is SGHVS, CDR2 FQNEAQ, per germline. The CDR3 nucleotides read TGTGCCAGCAGCTTAGACAGGCGGTCCTACGAGCAGTACTTC. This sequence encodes CASSLDRRSYEQYF.

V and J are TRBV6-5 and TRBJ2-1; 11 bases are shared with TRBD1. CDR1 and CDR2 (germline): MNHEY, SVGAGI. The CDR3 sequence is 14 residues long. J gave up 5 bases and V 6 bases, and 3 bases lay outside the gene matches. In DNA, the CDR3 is TGTGCCAGCAGAGGGACAGGGGGAAACAATGAGCAGTTCTTC. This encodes CASRGTGGNNEQFF.